Listed below are T cell receptor beta chains from one sample, sequenced in a study of cytomegalovirus exposure and HLA in healthy donors. Generated by immunoSEQ multiplex PCR, the TCRdb table keeps only in-frame clones and is missing some. Seen here are roughly 170,000 clones, 77% observed once, and the top ten hold roughly 1.7%. The sequencing input was PBMCs. The receptor source for this set is a woman in her twenties or thirties in good health and CMV-seronegative. Each CDR3 is given with its conserved first and last residue. The order of the fields is CDR3 DNA, CDR3 protein, D gene, J gene, V gene, clone size. The D gene is left open where the match is weak. Expanded clones are given a class, and other clones once, few, many or no size at all.

TGTGCCAGCAGTTCCCAACCCTCTCTTGTGGGGGGGACCCAGTACTTC,CASSSQPSLVGGTQYF,NA,TRBJ2-5,TRBV27,NA
TGTGCCAGCAGCAGAAACAGGGGCGGCCTTGGGGATACGCAGTATTTT,CASSRNRGGLGDTQYF,TRBD1,TRBJ2-3,TRBV5-6,NA
TGTGCCAGCAGGGACAGGGGCTCGTCCTACGAGCAGTACTTC,CASRDRGSSYEQYF,TRBD1,TRBJ2-7,TRBV27,NA
TGTGCCAGTGTTCAATCAAAGGGGGTACTCTACAATGAGCAGTTCTTC,CASVQSKGVLYNEQFF,NA,TRBJ2-1,TRBV19,NA
TGTGCCTTCGGGGACAGAGACGATGGCTACACCTTC,CAFGDRDDGYTF,TRBD1,TRBJ1-2,TRBV6-1,few
TGTGCCAGCAGTCGTAGCGGGAGTTGGGATGAGCAGTTCTTC,CASSRSGSWDEQFF,TRBD2,TRBJ2-1,TRBV6-5,NA
TGCGCCAGCAGCTTACACCGGGACAGCAAATATGGCTACACCTTC,CASSLHRDSKYGYTF,TRBD1,TRBJ1-2,TRBV5-1,NA
TGTGCCAGCAGGCAACACCCTTCTGGAAACACCATATATTTT,CASRQHPSGNTIYF,NA,TRBJ1-3,TRBV6-1,NA
TGTGCCAGCAGCTCCGGGACTAGCGGGAAAGATGAGCAGTTCTTC,CASSSGTSGKDEQFF,TRBD2,TRBJ2-1,TRBV2,NA
TGTGCCAGCAGCTTAGGGCGTTCTAGCGGAGAGACCCAGTACTTC,CASSLGRSSGETQYF,TRBD2,TRBJ2-5,TRBV7-3,NA
TGTGCCAGCAGCCGCCGTCCGGGAACTGAAGCTTTCTTT,CASSRRPGTEAFF,NA,TRBJ1-1,TRBV27,NA
TGCGCCAGCAGGCGGACTAGCGGGGAAACCTACGAGCAGTACTTC,CASRRTSGETYEQYF,TRBD2,TRBJ2-7,TRBV5-1,NA
TGCGCCAGCAGCCAAGATCAGGGAGGATATCAGCCCCAGCATTTT,CASSQDQGGYQPQHF,NA,TRBJ1-5,TRBV4-1,NA
TGTGCCTGGAGTGTAGAACAGGGCACTGAAGCTTTCTTT,CAWSVEQGTEAFF,NA,TRBJ1-1,TRBV30,NA
TGTGCCAGCAGCTTTAAAGGACTAGCGTCCCGGAGCTCCTACGAGCAGTACTTC,CASSFKGLASRSSYEQYF,TRBD2,TRBJ2-7,TRBV5-4,NA
TGTGCCACCCCTCGAGACCCAGGGGGCGCGTATGCAGATACGCAGTATTTT,CATPRDPGGAYADTQYF,TRBD1,TRBJ2-3,TRBV2,NA
TGCGCCAGCAGATCGAGCAAAGAGACCCAGTACTTC,CASRSSKETQYF,NA,TRBJ2-5,TRBV5-1,NA
TGTGCCAGCAGCTCTCCAGGGGGGCGGGGCTACACCTTC,CASSSPGGRGYTF,TRBD1,TRBJ1-2,TRBV2,NA
TGTGCCAGCAGCTTTCGGGTTTGGAGCGGGATATCGGAGACCCAGTACTTC,CASSFRVWSGISETQYF,TRBD2,TRBJ2-5,TRBV7-6,NA
TGTGCCAGCAGCGTAGTTATGGCGAACACTGAAGCTTTCTTT,CASSVVMANTEAFF,NA,TRBJ1-1,TRBV9,NA
TGCGCCAGCAGCTTGAGAGGGAGCGGAAACACCATATATTTT,CASSLRGSGNTIYF,NA,TRBJ1-3,TRBV5-1,few
TGTGCCAGCAGCTTAGTTGGGGGGAGCACAGATACGCAGTATTTT,CASSLVGGSTDTQYF,NA,TRBJ2-3,TRBV7-6,few
TGTGCCAGCAGACAACGGACTAGCGGGAGGGTAAAGGGTGAGCAGTACTTC,CASRQRTSGRVKGEQYF,TRBD2,TRBJ2-7,TRBV27,NA
TGTGCCAGCACCGATCAGAATCAGCCCCAGCATTTT,CASTDQNQPQHF,NA,TRBJ1-5,TRBV28,few
TGTGCCAGCAGCTCGGCAGCGGGGCGGACTGAAGCTTTCTTT,CASSSAAGRTEAFF,NA,TRBJ1-1,TRBV7-6,few
TGTGCCAGCTCGCTCCACTCGAACACTGAAGCTTTCTTT,CASSLHSNTEAFF,NA,TRBJ1-1,TRBV18,NA
TGTGCCAGCAGCACGACATTCGGTGGCTACACCTTC,CASSTTFGGYTF,NA,TRBJ1-2,TRBV7-9,once
TGCGCCAGCAGTCCATATGGACCCCAGGTGACAGAACCTATGGAGCAGTACTTC,CASSPYGPQVTEPMEQYF,NA,TRBJ2-7,TRBV10-1,NA
TGTGCCAGCAGCCCAGAGCGGGGGGGCACATACGATACGCAGTATTTT,CASSPERGGTYDTQYF,TRBD2,TRBJ2-3,TRBV13,NA
TGTGCCAGCAGCGCGGGACCACAAGAGACCCAGTACTTC,CASSAGPQETQYF,NA,TRBJ2-5,TRBV7-8,NA
TGTGCCATCAGTGGGACTAGCGGGGGGAGAAGCACAGATACGCAGTATTTT,CAISGTSGGRSTDTQYF,TRBD2,TRBJ2-3,TRBV10-3,NA
TGTGCCAGCAGCTTCGGGACAGGGTCTTACAATGAGCAGTTCTTC,CASSFGTGSYNEQFF,TRBD1,TRBJ2-1,TRBV5-6,NA
TGTGCCAGCTCACCTAGCGGGAGCACAGATACGCAGTATTTT,CASSPSGSTDTQYF,TRBD2,TRBJ2-3,TRBV18,once
TGCGCCAGCAGCCACCCCGGGGGGCAGGGTGAAAAACTGTTTTTT,CASSHPGGQGEKLFF,NA,TRBJ1-4,TRBV4-3,NA
TGTGCCAGCAGTTTAACAGGGAATTTCGGGGATGGCTACACCTTC,CASSLTGNFGDGYTF,NA,TRBJ1-2,TRBV28,few